Listed here are 27 T cell receptor beta chains from one sample, sequenced in a study of cytomegalovirus exposure and HLA in healthy donors. Both 60 Vbeta primers and 13 Jbeta primers went into the PCR. Assay used: immunoSEQ multiplex PCR; TCRdb lists only in-frame clones, some missing. The listing contains tens of thousands of clones. Sequences were obtained from PBMCs. All receptors derive from a middle-aged man in good health and CMV-seronegative.

The chain has TRBV27 and TRBJ2-3; weak D call: TRBD1 (6 bases). Germline CDR1 reads MNHEY; CDR2 reads SMNVEV (reference sequence). V was shortened by 6 bases and J by 0 bases, with 10 bases between the two germline ends. The CDR3 runs to 14 residues. The CDR3 loop reads CASRTTGSTDTQYF. CDR3 nucleotides: TGTGCCAGCAGGACAACAGGGAGCACAGATACGCAGTATTTT.

The chain is built from TRBV30 and TRBJ1-2, with D unclear. Germline loops: CDR1 GTSNPN, CDR2 SVGIG (reference sequence). Trimming stripped 0 bases from V and 3 bases from J, with 5 bases between. CDR3 length: 12 amino acids. This chain's CDR3 is CAWSVLDYGYTF. CDR3 sequence (DNA): TGTGCCTGGAGTGTACTAGACTATGGCTACACCTTC.

This rearrangement joins TRBV10-3 to TRBJ1-3, with D uncertain. The germline CDR1 and CDR2 sequences are ENHRY and SYGVKD. The CDR3 has 13 residues. Trimming pared 7 bases from V and 4 bases from J, leaving 11 bases between. CDR3 region: CAIKVSGGNTIYF. Here the CDR3 DNA reads TGTGCCATCAAAGTCAGCGGCGGAAACACCATATATTTT.

The CDR3 DNA sequence: TGTGCCTGGGGGGACAGGTACTCTGGCTACACCTTC. Its translation: CAWGDRYSGYTF. V usage is TRBV30 and J usage is TRBJ1-2; 8 bases agree with TRBD1. CDR3 length: 12 amino acids. V gave up 5 bases and J gave up 7 bases; unmatched junction bases: 6. CDR1 is GTSNPN and CDR2 is SVGIG in the germline V gene (reference sequence). The complete variable domain, with remaining parts taken from reference TRBV30 and TRBJ1-2, reads SQTIHQWPATLVQPVGSPLSLECTVEGTSNPNLYWYRQAAGRGLQLLFYSVGIGQISSEVPQNLSASRPQDRQFILSSKKLLLSDSGFYLCAWGDRYSGYTFGSGTRLTVV.

Comment on this clone: Other nucleotide sequences in the sample specify the same CDR3. The chain couples TRBV30 to TRBJ2-3, with D tentatively TRBD2 (5 bases). V lost 8 bases to trimming and J lost 2 bases, with 20 bases between them. Germline V gene sequence: CDR1 GTSNPN, CDR2 SVGIG (reference sequence). The CDR3 totals 15 residues. As DNA, the CDR3 is TGTGCCGGGAAACCTCTAGCAACCATCACAGATACGCAGTATTTT. It encodes CAGKPLATITDTQYF. Drawing the rest from reference TRBV30 and TRBJ2-3, the complete variable domain is SQTIHQWPATLVQPVGSPLSLECTVEGTSNPNLYWYRQAAGRGLQLLFYSVGIGQISSEVPQNLSASRPQDRQFILSSKKLLLSDSGFYLCAGKPLATITDTQYFGPGTRLTVL.

This chain links TRBV6-5 with TRBJ2-7; the match to TRBD1 covers 12 bases. J lost 7 bases, V lost 7 bases, and 8 bases had no gene match. This CDR3 comprises 14 residues. CDR1 is MNHEY and CDR2 is SVGAGI in the germline V gene. The CDR3 here is CASIGRDRGREQYF. The CDR3 DNA reads as TGTGCCAGCATTGGGAGGGACAGGGGGCGTGAGCAGTACTTC.

The rearrangement links TRBV10-3 to TRBJ2-7, with 8 bases lining up with TRBD2. CDR1 and CDR2 from the germline V gene are ENHRY and SYGVKD. Trimming at V came to 2 bases and at J to 3 bases, leaving 24 bases not matched to a gene. CDR3 length: 21 residues. The chain's CDR3 is CAISEVGTGQGHAGGRYEQYF. The CDR3 DNA reads as TGTGCCATCAGTGAGGTCGGAACGGGGCAGGGCCATGCGGGAGGTCGCTACGAGCAGTACTTC.

The chain employs TRBV5-6 and TRBJ1-2; TRBD1 is a possible D gene (6 bases). Trimming took off 4 bases at V and 2 bases at J, with 12 bases between the two ends. The CDR3 has 14 amino acids. Germline-derived CDR1 and CDR2 are SGHDT and YYEEEE. CDR3 nucleotides: TGTGCCAGCAGCAGGTATCAGGGGAACTATGGCTACACCTTC. Residues: CASSRYQGNYGYTF.

The J gene is TRBJ1-2, the V gene TRBV6-5; 8 nucleotides line up with TRBD1. This CDR3 has 15 amino acids. The V segment lost 1 base and the J segment 2 bases; nucleotides outside the gene matches: 3. The germline V gene has CDR1 MNHEY and CDR2 SVGAGI. CDR3 nucleotides: TGTGCCAGCAGTTACTGGGACAGGAAGAACTATGGCTACACCTTC. It encodes CASSYWDRKNYGYTF.

The V call is TRBV12-5, the J call TRBJ2-7; 11 nucleotides match TRBD1. From germline, CDR1 is LGHNT and CDR2 FRNRAP. V shed 0 bases and J 2 bases; nucleotides not matched to a gene: 3. This CDR3 is 16 amino acids long. CDR3 DNA: TGTGCTAGTGGTTTGGTACTGGGACAGGGGGCCTACGAGCAGTACTTC. This translates into CASGLVLGQGAYEQYF.

The chain has TRBV29-1 and TRBJ1-1; weak D call: TRBD1 (6 bases). Trimming removed 6 bases at V and 2 bases at J, with 16 bases between. Per the germline V gene, CDR1 is SQVTM and CDR2 is ANQGSEA. The CDR3 extends over 14 amino acids. Here the CDR3 reads CSVAGTLGNTEAFF. The CDR3 DNA sequence: TGCAGCGTCGCCGGGACATTGGGAAACACTGAAGCTTTCTTT.

The chain links TRBV18 to TRBJ2-7; 11 nucleotides agree with TRBD2. V shed 6 bases, J shed 3 bases, and the junction held 4 bases outside the gene matches. The CDR3 is 14 residues long. CDR1 is KGHSH, CDR2 LQKENI, per germline. The CDR3 here is CASSLTSGIYEQYF. The CDR3 coding sequence is TGTGCCAGCTCCTTGACTAGCGGGATCTACGAGCAGTACTTC. Drawing the rest from reference TRBV18 and TRBJ2-7, the complete variable domain is NAGVMQNPRHLVRRRGQEARLRCSPMKGHSHVYWYRQLPEEGLKFMVYLQKENIIDESGMPKERFSAEFPKEGPSILRIQQVVRGDSAAYFCASSLTSGIYEQYFGPGTRLTVT.

The CDR3 spells CASSWDRDSGANVLTF. In DNA, the CDR3 is TGCGCCAGCAGCTGGGACAGGGACTCTGGGGCCAACGTCCTGACTTTC. The genes are TRBV5-1 and TRBJ2-6, with TRBD1 matching 9 bases. V lost 3 bases to trimming and J lost 0 bases; unmatched junction nucleotides: 1. Germline CDR1 SGHRS, CDR2 YFSETQ. The CDR3 is 16 residues long.

This chain links TRBV19 with TRBJ2-7; the D gene is possibly TRBD1 (6 bases). The CDR3 is 14 residues long. Germline lookup yields CDR1 LNHDA and CDR2 SQIVND (reference sequence). V was shortened by 2 bases and J by 5 bases, with 13 bases between the two germline ends. CDR3 amino acids: CASSIQGPSDEQYF. The CDR3 DNA sequence: TGTGCCAGTAGTATACAGGGGCCGTCAGACGAGCAGTACTTC.

V usage is TRBV6-6 and J usage is TRBJ2-3; a possible D gene is TRBD1 (5 bases). Germline-derived CDR1 and CDR2 are MNHNY and SVGAGI (reference sequence). The CDR3 is 15 residues long. V shed 9 bases and J shed 1 base, with 17 bases lying between them. The CDR3, as DNA: TGTGCCAGTCAAATAAACGCCAGGGGCACAGATACGCAGTATTTT. Protein sequence: CASQINARGTDTQYF.

The V and J genes are TRBV28 and TRBJ1-1, with no clear D. From germline, CDR1 is MDHEN and CDR2 SYDVKM. Trimming took off 2 bases at V and 1 base at J, with 2 bases between the two ends. CDR3 length equals 12 residues. The CDR3 region has the DNA TGTGCCAGCAGTTTACAGAACACTGAAGCTTTCTTT. It is translated as CASSLQNTEAFF.

The V gene is TRBV7-2, the J gene TRBJ1-1; no firm D call. Germline V gene sequence: CDR1 SGHTA, CDR2 FQGNSA. The germline V and J ends were trimmed by 6 bases and 5 bases, with 19 bases remaining between them. This CDR3 is built from 15 residues. Here the CDR3 reads CASSPAVRSLTEAFF. The CDR3 DNA is TGTGCCAGCAGTCCAGCGGTCAGGTCATTGACTGAAGCTTTCTTT. Filled out from reference TRBV7-2 and TRBJ1-1, the complete variable domain reads GAGVSQSPSNKVTEKGKDVELRCDPISGHTALYWYRQSLGQGLEFLIYFQGNSAPDKSGLPSDRFSAERTGGSVSTLTIQRTQQEDSAVYLCASSPAVRSLTEAFFGQGTRLTVV.

The V and J genes are TRBV19 and TRBJ2-5; TRBD2 agrees at 8 bases. Germline assignment: CDR1 LNHDA and CDR2 SQIVND (reference sequence). CDR3 length: 15 residues. J was trimmed by 0 bases and V by 3 bases; bases with no gene match: 3. The CDR3 sequence: CASSIGGGYQETQYF. The CDR3 bases are TGTGCCAGTAGTATTGGCGGGGGGTACCAAGAGACCCAGTACTTC.

V and J are TRBV5-1 and TRBJ2-1; TRBD2 aligns across 8 bases. Germline values: CDR1 SGHRS, CDR2 YFSETQ. The CDR3 extends over 15 amino acids. V was clipped by 4 bases and J by 6 bases; unmatched bases: 9. As DNA, the CDR3 is TGCGCCAGCAGCCTAGATCCAGCGGGAGTCAATGAGCAGTTCTTC. Translating gives CASSLDPAGVNEQFF.

J is TRBJ1-5 and V is TRBV7-8; D uncertain. CDR1 and CDR2 (germline): SGHVS, FQNEAQ. Trimming removed 1 base from V and 7 bases from J, with 11 bases in between. There are 14 residues in the CDR3. The CDR3 loop reads CASSLGHLMQPQHF. CDR3 in DNA: TGTGCCAGCAGCTTAGGACATCTAATGCAGCCCCAGCATTTT.

The chain couples TRBV2 to TRBJ1-4; D is possibly TRBD1 (6 bases). The CDR3 is 13 amino acids. Per germline, CDR1 SNHLY and CDR2 FYNNEI. The V and J ends lost 7 bases and 5 bases respectively, with 11 bases between them. The CDR3 sequence: CASTVQGNEKLFF. The CDR3 coding sequence is TGTGCCAGCACCGTCCAGGGGAATGAAAAACTGTTTTTT.

The chain carries TRBV20-1 and TRBJ1-1; TRBD1 might be the D (6 bases). V shed 2 bases and J shed 7 bases, with 8 bases lying between them. CDR3 length: 11 residues. Per germline, CDR1 DFQATT and CDR2 SNEGSKA (reference sequence). The CDR3 sequence is CSARPGVEAFF. As DNA, the CDR3 is TGCAGTGCTAGACCAGGGGTTGAAGCTTTCTTT.

The chain employs TRBV18 and TRBJ1-1; D is perhaps TRBD1 (5 bases). V lost 5 bases, J lost 6 bases, and 13 bases lay in between. The germline gives CDR1 KGHSH, CDR2 LQKENI. The CDR3 is made up of 13 amino acids. The CDR3 reads CASSSGLGPEAFF. CDR3 bases: TGTGCCAGCTCATCGGGACTGGGTCCTGAAGCTTTCTTT.

The V call is TRBV14, the J call TRBJ2-7; D ambiguous. The CDR3 runs to 12 residues. CDR1 and CDR2 from the germline V gene are SGHDN and FVKESK. The V and J ends lost 4 bases and 4 bases respectively, with 8 bases between them. CDR3 loop: CASSLHTYEQYF. As DNA, the CDR3 is TGTGCCAGCAGCCTGCACACGTACGAGCAGTACTTC.

V is TRBV28 and J is TRBJ1-3; 9 bases fit TRBD1. CDR3 size: 16 residues. Germline lookup yields CDR1 MDHEN and CDR2 SYDVKM. With V trimmed by 5 bases and J by 1 base, 6 bases remained unmatched. The CDR3 sequence is CASSTPGTGSGNTIYF. CDR3 coding DNA: TGTGCCAGCAGTACCCCGGGGACAGGGTCTGGAAACACCATATATTTT.

The rearrangement links TRBV27 to TRBJ1-2; no definite D call. The CDR3 is made up of 12 amino acids. The germline V gene has CDR1 MNHEY and CDR2 SMNVEV (reference sequence). Trimming took 6 bases from V and 3 from J, leaving 8 bases between them. CDR3 nucleotides: TGTGCCAGCAGGAGGGCTCACTATGGCTACACCTTC. Its translation is CASRRAHYGYTF.

The chain has TRBV9 and TRBJ2-1, with TRBD2 identical over 12 bases. J lost 8 bases, V lost 0 bases, and 3 bases had no gene match. This CDR3 contains 15 residues. Germline V CDR1 and CDR2: SGDLS, YYNGEE. CDR3 nucleotide sequence: TGTGCCAGCAGCGTAGGACTAGCGGGAGCGGATGAGCAGTTCTTC. It codes for CASSVGLAGADEQFF.